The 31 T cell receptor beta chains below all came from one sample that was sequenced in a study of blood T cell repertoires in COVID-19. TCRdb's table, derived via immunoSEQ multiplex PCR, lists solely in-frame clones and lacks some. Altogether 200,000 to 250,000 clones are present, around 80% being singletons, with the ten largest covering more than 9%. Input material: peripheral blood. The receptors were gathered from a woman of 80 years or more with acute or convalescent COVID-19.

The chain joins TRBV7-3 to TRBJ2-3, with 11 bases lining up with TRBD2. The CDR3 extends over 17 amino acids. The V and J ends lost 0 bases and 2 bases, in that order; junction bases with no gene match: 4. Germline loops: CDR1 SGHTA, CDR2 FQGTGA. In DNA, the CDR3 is TGTGCCAGCAGCTTAACTAGCGGGAGGGGTTTCACAGATACGCAGTATTTT. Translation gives CASSLTSGRGFTDTQYF.

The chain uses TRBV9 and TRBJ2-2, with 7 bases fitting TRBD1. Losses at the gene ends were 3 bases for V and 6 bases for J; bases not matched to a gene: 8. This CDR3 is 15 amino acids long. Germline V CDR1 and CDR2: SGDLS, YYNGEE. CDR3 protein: CASSAPLTGSGELFF. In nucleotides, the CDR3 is TGTGCCAGCAGCGCCCCCCTGACAGGGTCCGGGGAGCTGTTTTTT.

The CDR3 nucleotides are TGTGCCAGTAGTATGCCGGGACTAGCGGGCCAAGAGACCCAGTACTTC. It yields the protein CASSMPGLAGQETQYF. V and J are TRBV19 and TRBJ2-5; the match to TRBD2 covers 12 bases. The CDR3 is made up of 16 amino acids. The germline gives CDR1 LNHDA, CDR2 SQIVND (reference sequence). V dropped 3 bases and J dropped 1; count of bases not matched to a gene: 3.

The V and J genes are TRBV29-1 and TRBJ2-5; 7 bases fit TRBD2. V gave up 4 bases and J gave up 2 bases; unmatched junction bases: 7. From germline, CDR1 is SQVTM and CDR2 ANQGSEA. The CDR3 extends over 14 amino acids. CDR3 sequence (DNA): TGCAGCGTTGCCGCTAGCGGAGCTCAAGAGACCCAGTACTTC. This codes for CSVAASGAQETQYF.

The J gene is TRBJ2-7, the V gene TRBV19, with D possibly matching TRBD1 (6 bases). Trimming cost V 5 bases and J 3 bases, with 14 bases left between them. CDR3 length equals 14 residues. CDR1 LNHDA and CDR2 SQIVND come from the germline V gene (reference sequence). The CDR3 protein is CASSRTGFNYEQYF. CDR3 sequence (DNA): TGTGCCAGTAGTCGCACAGGGTTTAACTACGAGCAGTACTTC.

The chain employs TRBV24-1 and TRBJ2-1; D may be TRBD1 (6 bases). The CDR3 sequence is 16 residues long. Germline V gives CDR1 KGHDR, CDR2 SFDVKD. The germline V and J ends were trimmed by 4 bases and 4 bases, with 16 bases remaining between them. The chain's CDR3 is CATSEARTEAYNEQFF. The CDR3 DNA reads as TGTGCCACCAGTGAAGCTCGGACAGAAGCATACAATGAGCAGTTCTTC.

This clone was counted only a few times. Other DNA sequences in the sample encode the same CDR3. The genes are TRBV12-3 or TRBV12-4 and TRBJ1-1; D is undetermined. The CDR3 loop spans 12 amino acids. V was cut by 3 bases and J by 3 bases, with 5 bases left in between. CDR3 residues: CASSFVDTEAFF. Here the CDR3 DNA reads TGTGCCAGCAGTTTCGTCGACACTGAAGCTTTCTTT.

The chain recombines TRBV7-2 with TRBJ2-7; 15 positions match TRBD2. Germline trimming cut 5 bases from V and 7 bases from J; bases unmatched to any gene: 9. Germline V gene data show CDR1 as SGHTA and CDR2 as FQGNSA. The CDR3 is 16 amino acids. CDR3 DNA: TGTGCCAGCAGCCCGAGGACTAGCGGGGGGGCGGGAGAGCAGTACTTC. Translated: CASSPRTSGGAGEQYF.

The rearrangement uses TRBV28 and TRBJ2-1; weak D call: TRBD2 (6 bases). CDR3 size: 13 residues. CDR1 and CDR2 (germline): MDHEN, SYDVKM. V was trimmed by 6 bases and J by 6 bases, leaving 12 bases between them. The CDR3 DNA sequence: TGTGCCAGCAGCTTGGGACTGACCAATGAGCAGTTCTTC. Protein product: CASSLGLTNEQFF.

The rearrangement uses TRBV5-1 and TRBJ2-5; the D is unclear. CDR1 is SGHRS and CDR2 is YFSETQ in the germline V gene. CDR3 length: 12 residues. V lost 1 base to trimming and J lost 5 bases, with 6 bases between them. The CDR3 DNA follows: TGCGCCAGCAGCTTGTCCGGGGAGACCCAGTACTTC. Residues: CASSLSGETQYF.

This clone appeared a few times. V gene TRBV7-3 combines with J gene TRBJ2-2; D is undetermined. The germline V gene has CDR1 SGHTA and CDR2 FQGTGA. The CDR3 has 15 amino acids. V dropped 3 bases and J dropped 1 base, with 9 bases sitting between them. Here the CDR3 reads CASSFGPLNTGELFF. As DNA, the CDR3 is TGTGCCAGCAGCTTTGGGCCCCTGAACACCGGGGAGCTGTTTTTT.

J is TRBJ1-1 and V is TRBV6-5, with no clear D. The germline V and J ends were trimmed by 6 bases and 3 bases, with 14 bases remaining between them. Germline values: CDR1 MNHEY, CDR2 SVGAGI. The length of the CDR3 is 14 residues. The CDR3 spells CASRTTLDDTEAFF. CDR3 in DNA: TGTGCCAGCAGAACTACCTTGGATGACACTGAAGCTTTCTTT.

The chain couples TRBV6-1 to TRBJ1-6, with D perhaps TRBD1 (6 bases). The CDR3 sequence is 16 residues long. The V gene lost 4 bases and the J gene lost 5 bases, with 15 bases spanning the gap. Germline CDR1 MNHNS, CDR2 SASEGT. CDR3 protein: CASSGDLGTNNSPLHF. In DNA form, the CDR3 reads TGTGCCAGCAGTGGTGATCTCGGGACAAATAATTCACCCCTCCACTTT.

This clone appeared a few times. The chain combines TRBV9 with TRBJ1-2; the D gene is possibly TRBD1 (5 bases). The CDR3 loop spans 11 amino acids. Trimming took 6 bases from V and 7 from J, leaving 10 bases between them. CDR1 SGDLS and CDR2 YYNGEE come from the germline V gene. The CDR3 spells CASNSGGGYTF. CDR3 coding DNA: TGTGCCAGCAATTCGGGGGGTGGCTACACCTTC.

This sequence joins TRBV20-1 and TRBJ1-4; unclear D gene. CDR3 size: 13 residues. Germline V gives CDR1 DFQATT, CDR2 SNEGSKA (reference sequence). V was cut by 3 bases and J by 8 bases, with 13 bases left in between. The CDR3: CSASQVFEEKLFF. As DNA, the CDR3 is TGCAGTGCTAGTCAGGTGTTCGAGGAAAAACTGTTTTTT.

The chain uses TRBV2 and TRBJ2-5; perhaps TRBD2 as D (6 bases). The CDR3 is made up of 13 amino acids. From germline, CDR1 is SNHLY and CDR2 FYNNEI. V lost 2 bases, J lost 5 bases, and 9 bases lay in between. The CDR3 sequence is CASSEFGGETQYF. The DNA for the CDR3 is TGTGCCAGCAGTGAATTTGGGGGGGAGACCCAGTACTTC.

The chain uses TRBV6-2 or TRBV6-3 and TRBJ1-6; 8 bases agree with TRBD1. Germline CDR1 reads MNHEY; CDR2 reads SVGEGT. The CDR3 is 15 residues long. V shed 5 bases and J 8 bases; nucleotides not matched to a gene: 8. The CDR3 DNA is TGTGCCAGCAGTCAGGACAGGGTTGAGCATTCACCCCTCCACTTT. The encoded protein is CASSQDRVEHSPLHF.

The DNA for the CDR3 is TGTGCCAGCTCACCACCGGGGCCCCGAAACACCATATATTTT. Translated, it gives CASSPPGPRNTIYF. This rearrangement joins TRBV18 to TRBJ1-3, with D possibly being TRBD1 (5 bases). Germline V CDR1 and CDR2: KGHSH, LQKENI. Between the trimmed V and J ends, which lost 0 bases and 5 bases, there was a span of 8 bases. The CDR3 contains 14 residues.

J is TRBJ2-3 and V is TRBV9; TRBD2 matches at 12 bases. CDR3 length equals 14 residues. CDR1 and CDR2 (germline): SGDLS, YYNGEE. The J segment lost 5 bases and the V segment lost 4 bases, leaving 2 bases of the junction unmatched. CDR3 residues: CASSQGLAGDTQYF. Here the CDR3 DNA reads TGTGCCAGCAGCCAGGGACTAGCGGGAGATACGCAGTATTTT.

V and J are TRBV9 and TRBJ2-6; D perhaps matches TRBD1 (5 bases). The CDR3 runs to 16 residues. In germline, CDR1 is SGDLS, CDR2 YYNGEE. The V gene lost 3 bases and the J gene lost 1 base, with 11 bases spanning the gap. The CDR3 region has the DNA TGTGCCAGCAGCGCCCAGGGAACTTCTGGGGCCAACGTCCTGACTTTC. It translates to CASSAQGTSGANVLTF.

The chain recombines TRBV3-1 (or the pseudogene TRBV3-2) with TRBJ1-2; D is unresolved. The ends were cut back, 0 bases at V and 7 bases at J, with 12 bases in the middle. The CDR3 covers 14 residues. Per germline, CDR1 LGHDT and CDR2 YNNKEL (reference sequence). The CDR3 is CASSQESRWAGYTF. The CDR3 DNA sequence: TGTGCCAGCAGCCAAGAGTCACGGTGGGCTGGCTACACCTTC.

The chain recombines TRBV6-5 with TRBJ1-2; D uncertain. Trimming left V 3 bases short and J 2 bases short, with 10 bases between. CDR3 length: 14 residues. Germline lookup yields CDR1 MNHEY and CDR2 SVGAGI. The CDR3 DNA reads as TGTGCCAGCAGTTATCGCGAGATGAACTATGGCTACACCTTC. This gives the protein CASSYREMNYGYTF.

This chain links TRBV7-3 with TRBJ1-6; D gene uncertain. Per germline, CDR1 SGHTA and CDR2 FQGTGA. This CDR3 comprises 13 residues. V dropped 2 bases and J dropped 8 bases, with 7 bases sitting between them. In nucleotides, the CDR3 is TGTGCCAGCAGCTTATATCGGGATTCACCCCTCCACTTT. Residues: CASSLYRDSPLHF.

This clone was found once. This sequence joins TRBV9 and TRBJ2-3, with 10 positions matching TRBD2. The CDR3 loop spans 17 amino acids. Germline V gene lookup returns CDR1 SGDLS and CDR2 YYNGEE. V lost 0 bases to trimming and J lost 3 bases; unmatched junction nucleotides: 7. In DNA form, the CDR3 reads TGTGCCAGCAGCGTAGGAGCAAGCGGGGGGGGAACAGATACGCAGTATTTT. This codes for CASSVGASGGGTDTQYF.

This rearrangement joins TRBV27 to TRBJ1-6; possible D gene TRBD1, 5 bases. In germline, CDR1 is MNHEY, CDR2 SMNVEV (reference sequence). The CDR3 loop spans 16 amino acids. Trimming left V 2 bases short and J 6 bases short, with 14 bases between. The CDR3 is CASSLRAGIANSPLHF. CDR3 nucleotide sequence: TGTGCCAGCAGTTTAAGGGCAGGGATCGCTAATTCACCCCTCCACTTT.

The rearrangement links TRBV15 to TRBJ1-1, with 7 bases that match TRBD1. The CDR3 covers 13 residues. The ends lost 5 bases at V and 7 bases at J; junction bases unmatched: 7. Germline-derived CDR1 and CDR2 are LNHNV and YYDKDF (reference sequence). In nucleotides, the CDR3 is TGTGCCACCAGCGGCGGGACAGCGTTTGAAGCTTTCTTT. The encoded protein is CATSGGTAFEAFF.

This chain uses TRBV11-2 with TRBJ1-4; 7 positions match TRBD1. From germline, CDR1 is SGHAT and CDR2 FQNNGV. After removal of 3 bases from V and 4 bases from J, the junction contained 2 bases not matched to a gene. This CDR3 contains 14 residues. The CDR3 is CASSLTGFNEKLFF. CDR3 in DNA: TGTGCCAGCAGCTTGACAGGGTTTAATGAAAAACTGTTTTTT.

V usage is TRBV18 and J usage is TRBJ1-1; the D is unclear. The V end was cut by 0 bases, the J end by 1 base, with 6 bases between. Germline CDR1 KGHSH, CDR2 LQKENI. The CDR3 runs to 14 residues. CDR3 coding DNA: TGTGCCAGCTCACCACCGGTGAGGAACACTGAAGCTTTCTTT. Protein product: CASSPPVRNTEAFF.

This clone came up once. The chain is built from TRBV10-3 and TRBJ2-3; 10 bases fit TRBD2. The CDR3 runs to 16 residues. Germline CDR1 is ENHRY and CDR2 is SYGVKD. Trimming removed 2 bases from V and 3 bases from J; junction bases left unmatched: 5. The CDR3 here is CAISETLAGGTDTQYF. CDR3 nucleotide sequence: TGTGCCATCAGTGAGACCTTAGCGGGAGGAACAGATACGCAGTATTTT.

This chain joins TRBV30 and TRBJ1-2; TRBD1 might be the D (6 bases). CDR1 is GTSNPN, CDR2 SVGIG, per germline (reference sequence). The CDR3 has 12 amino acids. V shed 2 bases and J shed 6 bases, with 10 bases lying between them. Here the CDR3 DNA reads TGTGCCTGGAGTACGGGGGGCCATGGCTACACCTTC. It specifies CAWSTGGHGYTF.

The CDR3 DNA reads as TGTGCCAGCAGCCCGGACAGGGTGGGAGATGAAAAACTGTTTTTT. It codes for CASSPDRVGDEKLFF. The genes are TRBV14 and TRBJ1-4; 8 bases align to TRBD1. The CDR3 covers 15 residues. V was pared by 4 bases and J by 6 bases, with 7 bases of the junction left unmatched. Germline values: CDR1 SGHDN, CDR2 FVKESK.